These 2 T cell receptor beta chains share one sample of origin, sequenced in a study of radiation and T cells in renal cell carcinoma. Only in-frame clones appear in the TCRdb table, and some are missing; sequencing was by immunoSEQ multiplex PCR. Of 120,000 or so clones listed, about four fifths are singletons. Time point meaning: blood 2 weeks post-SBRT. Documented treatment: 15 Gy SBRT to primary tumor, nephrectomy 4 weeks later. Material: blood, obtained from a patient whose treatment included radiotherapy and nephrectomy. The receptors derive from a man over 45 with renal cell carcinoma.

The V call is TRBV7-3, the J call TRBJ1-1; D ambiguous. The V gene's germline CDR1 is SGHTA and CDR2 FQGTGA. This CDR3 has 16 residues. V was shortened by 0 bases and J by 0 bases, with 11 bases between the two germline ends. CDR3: CASSLTRAGLNTEAFF. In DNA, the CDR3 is TGTGCCAGCAGCTTAACGAGGGCAGGTCTGAACACTGAAGCTTTCTTT.

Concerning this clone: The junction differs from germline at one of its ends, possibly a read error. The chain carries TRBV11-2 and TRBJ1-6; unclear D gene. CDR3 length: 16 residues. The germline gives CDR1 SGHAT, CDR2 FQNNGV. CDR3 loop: CASSLRIGDGYSPLHF. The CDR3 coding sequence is TGTGCCAGCAGCTTAAGAATCGGAGACGGATATTCGCCCCTCCACTTT.